This record concerns one TCR beta chain sequence. What it binds is unknown. This record belongs to a study of T cells in Graves' hyperthyroidism and ophthalmopathy. Study results and caveats: Researchers report that a 13 V-J model separated ophthalmopathy from stable hyperthyroidism.

In germline, CDR1 is SGHVS, CDR2 FNYEAQ. V lost 3 bases, J lost 3 bases, and 11 bases lay in between. This CDR3 has 15 amino acids. Amplification yielded TCR beta CDR3 regions, with RNA transcripts as the source. A first-round RT-PCR of the TCR CDR3 used the HTBI primer set. MiXCR was run by TCRdb on the multiplex PCR reads, yielding one entry per CDR3 protein. The sample includes about 660,000 distinct CDR3 sequences, 45% of them seen just once. This receptor was obtained from an adult man with Graves' disease, either hyperthyroidism or ophthalmopathy (not recorded which). Input material: peripheral blood or thyroid tissue (not recorded which). This chain connects TRBV7-6 to TRBJ2-2, with D perhaps given as TRBD1 or TRBD2 (5 bases each). The CDR3 DNA reads TGTGCCAGCAGCTTTGGGAGACAGCACACCGGGGAGCTGTTTTTT. Translating gives CASSFGRQHTGELFF.